One T cell receptor (beta chain) is described in this entry. Its antigen is unknown. Nothing much larger sits one base from this clone, and base qualities are not available. The data are from a study of T cell responses to AZD1222 COVID-19 vaccine (dated by TCRdb to 2020 to 2023). As for the study more broadly: A total of about 240 trial participants underwent TCR sequencing, of whom 200 to 220 received two doses of AZD1222 and around 26 received two doses of the MenACWY control vaccine. Trial participants were enrolled by age into 18-55, 56-69 and 70-plus year subgroups, with about 150, 28 and 57 TCR-sequenced participants respectively.

What the work shows at the level of the full study, not this receptor alone: Conclusions about previously exposed vaccinees are limited, since just a handful of AZD1222 recipients were seropositive for SARS-CoV-2 at baseline. Participants were mostly white British, with more females than males. The authors suggested clonal diversity may have been underestimated. CD4 TCRs associated with the vaccine covered the entire spike protein, and the dominant responses were in regions 160-218 and 743-854. A significant rise in spike-specific TCR breadth and depth was observed after two AZD1222 doses relative to day 0 and relative to MenACWY recipients. The 56-69-year group was small, and its depth increase did not reach significance, likely because of low power. Because no day 14 peak-response samples were available, the repertoires could be characterized only after the peak T cell response. Nearly half of unique spike-specific TCRs reportedly recognized epitopes outside regions mutated in the B.1.351 and B.1.1.7 variants.

The CDR3 regions of human TCRbeta chains were analyzed by immunosequencing. In the original analysis: TCRs in the repertoires were compared against a reference library of SARS-CoV-2-specific TCRs that had been generated with the MIRA antigen-specificity platform. Breadth meant the fraction of unique TCRs that were SARS-CoV-2-associated, whereas depth meant the fraction of total T cells that were SARS-CoV-2-associated. Each spike-specific TCR was assigned to its reactive spike region and to a CD4 or CD8 class using the MIRA data. Log10-transformed breadth and depth values were compared by one-way ANOVA with Sidak's multiple comparisons tests. This immuneACCESS table, as held by TCRdb, lists in-frame sequences with V and J called but not all clones. Of the missing ones, under half trace to an unresolved V gene in checked studies; the others have no known cause. Clone size and V and J calls were adopted from that table, with D and trimming inferred from the DNA. The sample table contains about 140,000 clones; only one count was recorded for over 85% of them. The biggest ten clones account for under 2% of the sample.

From a lookup of the germline V gene, CDR1 and CDR2 are KGHSH and LQKENI. Including the terminal cysteine and phenylalanine, the CDR3 comprises 16 residues. Solely the CDR3 DNA is kept, with 48 bases framed from the first base. The junction shows trimming of 2 bases on V and 6 bases on J, and the gene matches do not reach 10 bases of it. This sample's time point label indicates: about 28 days (+/-7) after the second vaccine dose. AZD1222 recipients with second doses at about 4 weeks or about 12 weeks were pooled, because spike-specific TCR depth and breadth did not differ between schedules. The vaccinee samples were drawn from two UK trials, COV001 and COV002, one of which was a single-blind randomized controlled phase 2/3 trial testing AZD1222 (ChAdOx1 nCoV-19) in healthy adults. For TCRbeta chain sequencing, PBMC samples from trial participants were taken at day 0 and at day 28 after the second dose.

This clonotype was sampled from an adult who received the AZD1222 COVID-19 vaccine. The chain uses TRBV18 and TRBJ1-5, with TRBD1 matching 7 junction bases. Specimen: peripheral blood, collected 28 days after the second AZD1222 dose. The DNA sequence reads TGTGCCAGCTCACCAATGGGACAGCCCAGGGGTCAGCCCCAGCATTTT. It specifies CASSPMGQPRGQPQHF.